This T cell receptor beta chain was recorded in a study of blood T cells in healthy people across ages. Next came a second PCR, run for about 6 to 11 cycles, which used a sample-barcoded 5' primer along with a J-beta primer mix. TCRdb redid the calling of the 5' RACE reads with MiXCR, one entry per CDR3 protein. The table lists about 1.4 million distinct CDR3 sequences, roughly 59% of them singletons. Study results and limitations: Diversity figures based on one million T cells were deemed too low.

For this clonotype: Its antigen is unknown.

This CDR3 is 12 amino acids long. From germline, CDR1 is MGHRA and CDR2 YSYEKL. V shed 2 bases and J shed 4 bases, with 5 bases lying between them. The TCR was taken from a man between 18 and 29 years old in good health. Sequenced material: blood. The chain employs TRBV4-1 and TRBJ1-2, with D hard to call. As DNA, the CDR3 is TGCGCCAGCAGCCAACCAGGCTATGGCTACACCTTC. Amino acid sequence: CASSQPGYGYTF.